Each of the 2 T cell receptor beta chains below was sequenced from the same sample in a study of T cells in women clearing cervical HPV infection. Libraries were prepared by immunoSEQ multiplex PCR; TCRdb keeps only in-frame clonotypes and omits some of them. In total, the table holds roughly 22,000 clones. Sequencing was performed on blood buffy coat. Receptors were obtained from a woman between 18 and 70 years old with a cervical HPV16 infection that either progressed to CIN3+ or cleared (not recorded which).

CDR3 bases read: TGTGCCAGCAGCCCCGGACAGGGCGACGAG. Encoded protein: CASSPGQGDE. The entire CDR3 sequence reads CASSPGQGDEQYF. The V call is TRBV11-3, the J call TRBJ2-7, with TRBD1 matching over 8 bases. The read halts 3 residues ahead of the CDR3 end, with the missing end drawn from the germline J gene. Germline V lookup: CDR1 SGHNT, CDR2 YENEEA. This CDR3 is built from 13 residues. The V gene end was trimmed by 5 bases and the J gene end by 5 bases; junction bases not matched to a gene: 5.

With regard to this clone: The read is 3 residues too short to cover the CDR3 end, so that end is filled in from the germline J gene. The chain uses TRBV5-1 and TRBJ2-2, with D uncertain. Trimming stripped 4 bases from V and 2 bases from J, with 3 bases between. This CDR3 is 12 amino acids long. Germline-derived CDR1 and CDR2 are SGHRS and YFSETQ. The covered CDR3 bases are TGCGCCAGCAGCCCAAACACCGGGGAG. Translation gives CASSPNTGE. The complete CDR3 sequence is CASSPNTGELFF.